The 4 T cell receptor beta chains below were found in one sample sequenced in a study of blood T cell repertoires in COVID-19. Assay: immunoSEQ multiplex PCR; the TCRdb copy retains only in-frame clones and omits some. This sample carries about 350,000 clones, around 87% of them seen once, and the ten largest clones take 6% to 7%. The specimen was peripheral blood. The receptor source for this set is a woman in her forties or fifties with COVID-19, enrolled during active disease.

The gene calls are TRBV7-6 and TRBJ2-7; 11 bases fit TRBD1. J lost 6 bases, V lost 3 bases, and 4 bases had no gene match. Per the germline V gene, CDR1 is SGHVS and CDR2 is FNYEAQ. This CDR3 has 14 residues. CDR3 DNA sequence: TGTGCCAGCAGCTTGGACAGGGGGCTCGGCGAGCAGTACTTC. The encoded protein is CASSLDRGLGEQYF. Full variable domain (missing parts from reference TRBV7-6 and TRBJ2-7): GAGVSQSPRYKVTKRGQDVALRCDPISGHVSLYWYRQALGQGPEFLTYFNYEAQQDKSGLPNDRFSAERPEGSISTLTIQRTEQRDSAMYRCASSLDRGLGEQYFGPGTRLTVT.

The V and J genes are TRBV6-5 and TRBJ2-2; D possibly corresponds to TRBD2 (6 bases). V was pared by 0 bases and J by 4 bases, with 12 bases between. In germline, CDR1 is MNHEY, CDR2 SVGAGI. The length of the CDR3 is 16 residues. The CDR3 loop reads CASSYSGGAGTGELFF. CDR3 DNA: TGTGCCAGCAGTTACTCGGGGGGTGCCGGCACCGGGGAGCTGTTTTTT.

This clone was observed once. J is TRBJ2-1 and V is TRBV7-3, with 7 bases that match TRBD2. The trim removed 5 bases at V and 10 bases at J, leaving 14 bases unmatched. Per germline, CDR1 SGHTA and CDR2 FQGTGA. The CDR3 consists of 15 residues. CDR3 sequence reads: CASSPGLVTMEEQFF. The CDR3 nucleotides read TGTGCCAGCAGCCCCGGACTAGTTACAATGGAAGAGCAGTTCTTC.

The genes are TRBV5-6 and TRBJ2-1, with 8 positions matching TRBD1. Germline V lookup: CDR1 SGHDT, CDR2 YYEEEE. Unmatched junction bases numbered 2, after V lost 4 bases and J lost 2 bases. There are 14 residues in the CDR3. The CDR3 loop reads CASSTGQAYNEQFF. CDR3 sequence (DNA): TGTGCCAGCAGCACGGGACAGGCCTACAATGAGCAGTTCTTC.